Presented here are 15 T cell receptor beta chains from one specimen sequenced in a study of vaccination effects on CD4 cells after COVID-19. For these TCRs, the target antigens are not known. Antigen-specific CD4+ T cells expanded by the ViraFEST assay with viral peptide pools were then sequenced. Upon completion of more than eight days in culture, CD4+ T cells were isolated. TCRdb's copy holds only in-frame clones and misses some; the assay was immunoSEQ multiplex PCR. The sample shows 45,000 to 65,000 clones, 75% to 90% of them seen only once. The material sequenced was CD4+ T cells from PBMCs cultured with HCoV-229E spike peptides, taken before COVID-19 vaccination. The receptors originated from a human donor who received a COVID-19 vaccine.

The rearrangement uses TRBV5-1 and TRBJ2-5; 11 nucleotides line up with TRBD2. V lost 3 bases, J lost 5 bases, and 9 bases stayed unmatched. CDR1 and CDR2 from the germline V gene are SGHRS and YFSETQ. The CDR3 is 16 amino acids. The CDR3 spells CASSSPHSGGEETQYF. The CDR3 nucleotides read TGCGCCAGCAGCTCCCCTCATAGCGGGGGGGAGGAGACCCAGTACTTC.

This chain links TRBV15 with TRBJ1-1; D may be TRBD1 (5 bases). Germline V gene lookup returns CDR1 LNHNV and CDR2 YYDKDF (reference sequence). Trimming left V 5 bases short and J 1 base short, with 8 bases between. This CDR3 comprises 13 residues. This chain's CDR3 is CATSLRGNTEAFF. DNA for the CDR3: TGTGCCACCAGCCTGAGGGGGAACACTGAAGCTTTCTTT.

The CDR3 coding sequence is TGTGCCAGCAGTGAATATTGGGGCCCCTACGAGCAGTACGTC. Protein sequence: CASSEYWGPYEQYV. The chain combines TRBV6-1 with TRBJ2-7; tentatively, D is TRBD1 (5 bases). The CDR3 sequence is 14 residues long. V shed 2 bases and J shed 2 bases, with 10 bases lying between them. Looked up from germline, CDR1 is MNHNS and CDR2 is SASEGT.

This clone was seen only a few times. The CDR3 here is CATSDAGGTDTQYF. CDR3 sequence (DNA): TGTGCCACCAGTGATGCAGGGGGCACAGATACGCAGTATTTT. This sequence joins TRBV24-1 and TRBJ2-3, with TRBD1 as a possible D gene (6 bases). V was cut by 3 bases and J by 1 base, with 7 bases left in between. Germline values: CDR1 KGHDR, CDR2 SFDVKD. This CDR3 has 14 residues.

The genes are TRBV5-1 and TRBJ2-2, with D perhaps matching TRBD1 (6 bases). V lost 0 bases and J 2 bases, leaving 11 bases between the germline ends. This CDR3 has 16 amino acids. Per germline, CDR1 SGHRS and CDR2 YFSETQ. DNA of the CDR3: TGCGCCAGCAGCTTGGCGACAGGAATAAACACCGGGGAGCTGTTTTTT. It specifies CASSLATGINTGELFF.

There are a few counts of this clone. The V call is TRBV7-9, the J call TRBJ2-3; D is undetermined. The CDR3 totals 14 residues. Germline V gives CDR1 SEHNR, CDR2 FQNEAQ (reference sequence). Trimming removed 2 bases from V and 6 bases from J, with 12 bases in between. The DNA of the CDR3 is TGTGCCAGCAGCTTACGAAGTGTCCCGGATACGCAGTATTTT. It translates to CASSLRSVPDTQYF.

The chain couples TRBV7-3 to TRBJ2-1, with a tentative D call TRBD2 (6 bases). Germline V lookup: CDR1 SGHTA, CDR2 FQGTGA. V gave up 5 bases and J gave up 0 bases, with 11 bases separating them. This CDR3 is 15 amino acids long. The CDR3 DNA follows: TGTGCCAGCAGCCGATCCGGGAGCTCCTACAATGAGCAGTTCTTC. It codes for CASSRSGSSYNEQFF.

This clone was found once. The V and J genes are TRBV6-5 and TRBJ1-1; D perhaps matches TRBD1 (5 bases). CDR1 and CDR2 from the germline V gene are MNHEY and SVGAGI. The V and J ends lost 2 bases and 5 bases respectively, with 9 bases between them. The CDR3 totals 13 residues. The CDR3 loop reads CASSYQGRTEAFF. CDR3 DNA sequence: TGTGCCAGCAGTTACCAGGGAAGGACTGAAGCTTTCTTT.

The V and J genes are TRBV18 and TRBJ2-6, with TRBD1 as a possible D gene (6 bases). The germline gives CDR1 KGHSH, CDR2 LQKENI. Trimming removed 0 bases at V and 4 bases at J, with 13 bases between. CDR3 size: 17 residues. The CDR3 DNA sequence: TGTGCCAGCTCACCACCGGGACACCTGGCCGGGGCCAACGTCCTGACTTTC. Its protein product is CASSPPGHLAGANVLTF.

This chain joins TRBV7-3 and TRBJ2-3; 10 nucleotides align to TRBD2. The junction had 5 bases not matched to a gene; V was cut back by 5 bases and J by 0 bases. Germline assignment: CDR1 SGHTA and CDR2 FQGTGA. This CDR3 has 16 residues. The chain's CDR3 is CASSTLAGASTDTQYF. Here the CDR3 DNA reads TGTGCCAGCAGCACCCTAGCGGGGGCTAGCACAGATACGCAGTATTTT.

CDR3 sequence (DNA): TGTGCCAGCAGTTCTGACGGGGTACATAATTCACCCCTCCACTTT. The encoded protein is CASSSDGVHNSPLHF. J is TRBJ1-6 and V is TRBV2; D unresolved. V shed 5 bases and J shed 5 bases, with 13 bases lying between them. CDR3 length equals 15 residues. Germline V CDR1 and CDR2: SNHLY, FYNNEI.

The V call is TRBV5-1, the J call TRBJ2-5, with D unresolved. CDR1 and CDR2 (germline): SGHRS, YFSETQ. This CDR3 has 16 amino acids. The V end lost 3 bases, the J end lost 1 base, and 16 bases lay between the germline ends. DNA of the CDR3: TGCGCCAGCAGCTCCCTCGCCGTGGTGGGCCAAGAGACCCAGTACTTC. Amino acids: CASSSLAVVGQETQYF. Filled out from reference TRBV5-1 and TRBJ2-5, the complete variable domain reads KAGVTQTPRYLIKTRGQQVTLSCSPISGHRSVSWYQQTPGQGLQFLFEYFSETQRNKGNFPGRFSGRQFSNSRSEMNVSTLELGDSALYLCASSSLAVVGQETQYFGPGTRLLVL.

This clone occurred a few times. This chain connects TRBV7-9 to TRBJ2-3; D gene uncertain. Deletions cut 5 bases from V and 6 bases from J, with 18 bases between. The CDR3 sequence is 15 residues long. Germline values: CDR1 SEHNR, CDR2 FQNEAQ (reference sequence). The CDR3 region is CASSSGYDLPDTQYF. As DNA, the CDR3 is TGTGCCAGCAGCAGTGGTTATGACCTGCCGGATACGCAGTATTTT. Complete variable domain (other parts from reference TRBV7-9 and TRBJ2-3): DTGVSQNPRHKITKRGQNVTFRCDPISEHNRLYWYRQTLGQGPEFLTYFQNEAQLEKSRLLSDRFSAERPKGSFSTLEIQRTEQGDSAMYLCASSSGYDLPDTQYFGPGTRLTVL.

The V gene is TRBV28, the J gene TRBJ1-5; D remains unclear. Trimming removed 6 bases at V and 0 bases at J, with 9 bases between. The CDR3 runs to 14 residues. The germline gives CDR1 MDHEN, CDR2 SYDVKM. For the CDR3, the DNA is TGTGCCAGCAGCCCCGACGGTAGCAATCAGCCCCAGCATTTT. It specifies CASSPDGSNQPQHF. Drawing the rest from reference TRBV28 and TRBJ1-5, the complete variable domain is DVKVTQSSRYLVKRTGEKVFLECVQDMDHENMFWYRQDPGLGLRLIYFSYDVKMKEKGDIPEGYSVSREKKERFSLILESASTNQTSMYLCASSPDGSNQPQHFGDGTRLSIL.

This chain connects TRBV4-3 to TRBJ1-1; possibly TRBD1 for D (5 bases). Trimming pared 2 bases from V and 3 bases from J, leaving 10 bases between. This CDR3 is built from 14 residues. Germline-derived CDR1 and CDR2 are LGHNA and YSLEER. CDR3 residues: CASSQYQGDTEAFF. Here the CDR3 DNA reads TGCGCCAGCAGCCAATATCAAGGGGACACTGAAGCTTTCTTT.